The rows below give T cell receptor beta chains drawn from one sample of a study of OX40 agonist ivuxolimab in advanced cancers. Assay used: immunoSEQ multiplex PCR; TCRdb lists only in-frame clones, some missing. Of 5,500 to 7,500 clones detected, under 90% appear once; the ten largest clones hold 26%. The material sequenced was CD4+ or CD8+ T cells sorted from blood, taken in a trial of the OX40 agonist ivuxolimab. Receptor source: an adult with an advanced solid tumor such as melanoma, head and neck, liver or kidney cancer. The CDR3 runs from the conserved cysteine through the conserved F or W.

v_call,cdr3_length,j_call,cdr3_aa
TRBV18,14,TRBJ2-7,CASSQGQRPWEQYF
TRBV7-9,17,TRBJ1-6,CASSLEGWDRVNSPLHF
TRBV9,22,TRBJ2-3,CASSVLGNFERGADSPTDTQYF
TRBV2,15,TRBJ1-5,CASTPGDPSNQPQHF
TRBV28,16,TRBJ1-6,CASSPLSGANNSPLHF
TRBV11-2,14,TRBJ1-1,CASSLDLGVSEAFF
TRBV10-3,11,TRBJ2-7,CAISDPPEQYF
TRBV6-4,14,TRBJ2-2,CASSEGGVTGELFF
TRBV6-5,15,TRBJ2-7,CASSPGRGSSYEQYF
TRBV9,14,TRBJ2-7,CASSPYEGAREQYF
TRBV5-6,16,TRBJ2-4,CASSLGSGIAKNIQYF
TRBV5-6,16,TRBJ2-1,CASSLDMRASYNEQFF
TRBV27,13,TRBJ2-1,CASSWISLNEQFF
TRBV19,15,TRBJ2-7,CASSMEGRGSDEQYF
TRBV5-1,15,TRBJ1-2,CASSLEDGHYDGYTF
TRBV5-4,15,TRBJ2-7,CASSLETGTTYEQYF
TRBV7-9,13,TRBJ1-2,CASSRGASYGYTF
TRBV19,15,TRBJ1-2,CASRPTGRSNYGYTF
TRBV4-1,14,TRBJ1-4,CASSQAGTEEKLFF
TRBV25-1,17,TRBJ1-6,CASSDTRQGPYNSPLHF
TRBV28,15,TRBJ1-5,CASSPLTGANQPQHF
TRBV15,15,TRBJ2-1,CATSRDLSEYNEQFF
TRBV6-5,14,TRBJ2-3,CASSVTGEGDTQYF
TRBV19,12,TRBJ1-2,CASRSGNYGYTF
TRBV2,16,TRBJ2-5,CASSGGSGRAGETQYF
TRBV9,17,TRBJ1-3,CASSVGGSISSGNTIYF
TRBV13,16,TRBJ1-1,CASSLGPGGTDTEAFF
TRBV7-6,13,TRBJ2-5,CASSLGGGETQYF
TRBV15,14,TRBJ1-1,CATSRRGLGAEAFF
TRBV12-5,16,TRBJ1-2,CASGLVRGDTNYGYTF
TRBV4-2,15,TRBJ2-7,CASSQGLASSYEQYF
TRBV5-8,14,TRBJ2-5,CASSPGTDQETQYF
TRBV7-6,13,TRBJ2-7,CASSLGRSYEQYF
TRBV6-5,16,TRBJ2-7,CASSYSTAVLTYEQYF
TRBV4-1,11,TRBJ1-3,CASSQGNTIYF
TRBV1,15,TRBJ2-6,CTSRCAQSRANVLTF
TRBV16,12,TRBJ2-7,CASSHGGGKQYF
TRBV7-8,13,TRBJ2-7,CASSIDWGYEQYF
TRBV9,18,TRBJ2-1,CASSSPPGTSGITNEQFF
TRBV30,15,TRBJ2-7,CAWSRSRTGFYEQYF
TRBV5-4,14,TRBJ2-1,CASSTGTSEDEQFF
TRBV7-8,17,TRBJ2-3,CASSYGLAGGFTDTQYF